The 18 T cell receptor beta chains in this list originate from one sample, sequenced in a study of control samples from healthy donors and cancer patients. TCRdb keeps only in-frame clones here, not all; method: immunoSEQ multiplex PCR. The sample consists of some 39,000 clones, about 83% of them appearing once. Material: PBMCs. Source of these receptors: a woman aged 55-69 years with lung cancer.

The chain combines TRBV28 with TRBJ1-1, with TRBD1 matching 7 bases. After removal of 2 bases from V and 0 bases from J, the junction contained 9 bases not matched to a gene. The length of the CDR3 is 17 residues. CDR1 and CDR2 (germline): MDHEN, SYDVKM. The CDR3 DNA reads as TGTGCCAGCAGTTTAGGGGCAGGGGGGACGATGAACACTGAAGCTTTCTTT. Translated: CASSLGAGGTMNTEAFF.

In this sample, this clone turned up once. The chain has TRBV18 and TRBJ2-3, with 11 bases aligning to TRBD2. Germline loops: CDR1 KGHSH, CDR2 LQKENI. This CDR3 region has 15 residues. J lost 4 bases, V lost 4 bases, and 4 bases had no gene match. CDR3 residues: CASSLGLAGPDTQYF. The CDR3 DNA sequence: TGTGCCAGCTCACTTGGACTAGCGGGCCCAGATACGCAGTATTTT.

V usage is TRBV5-1 and J usage is TRBJ1-4; D is unclear. The germline V gene encodes CDR1 SGHRS and CDR2 YFSETQ. This CDR3 region has 14 residues. Trimming took 0 bases from V and 0 from J, leaving 3 bases between them. CDR3 DNA: TGCGCCAGCAGCTTGGGTGCAACTAATGAAAAACTGTTTTTT. It encodes CASSLGATNEKLFF.

CDR3: CAIRPGGTLSGNTIYF. As DNA, the CDR3 is TGTGCCATCAGACCAGGGGGCACTCTCTCTGGAAACACCATATATTTT. This chain joins TRBV10-3 and TRBJ1-3, with 8 bases identical to TRBD1. The V segment lost 6 bases and the J segment 0 bases; nucleotides outside the gene matches: 7. The CDR3 totals 16 residues. Germline CDR1 is ENHRY and CDR2 is SYGVKD.

V is TRBV27 and J is TRBJ2-7; 7 nucleotides line up with TRBD1. V lost 6 bases, J lost 4 bases, and 12 bases stayed unmatched. CDR3 size: 15 residues. The germline CDR1 and CDR2 sequences are MNHEY and SMNVEV (reference sequence). CDR3 in amino acids: CASRSSGTVNYEQYF. The CDR3 DNA is TGTGCCAGCAGGTCGTCCGGGACAGTTAATTACGAGCAGTACTTC.

The chain uses TRBV9 and TRBJ2-3; 12 bases fit TRBD1. The CDR3 contains 16 residues. Germline-derived CDR1 and CDR2 are SGDLS and YYNGEE. Losses at the gene ends were 0 bases for V and 5 bases for J; bases not matched to a gene: 4. The CDR3 coding sequence is TGTGCCAGCAGCGTAGCGGGACAGGGGGCAATAGATACGCAGTATTTT. Its translation: CASSVAGQGAIDTQYF.

The chain is built from TRBV24-1 and TRBJ2-1; D gene ambiguous. The CDR3 length is 16 residues. V was shortened by 3 bases and J by 4 bases, with 15 bases between the two germline ends. From germline, CDR1 is KGHDR and CDR2 SFDVKD. The chain's CDR3 is CATSDGRAGTYNEQFF. In nucleotides, the CDR3 is TGTGCCACCAGTGATGGACGGGCCGGAACGTACAATGAGCAGTTCTTC.

This rearrangement joins TRBV29-1 to TRBJ2-7; D may be TRBD1 (6 bases). The CDR3 contains 12 residues. Germline V gene lookup returns CDR1 SQVTM and CDR2 ANQGSEA. V shed 3 bases and J shed 3 bases, with 9 bases lying between them. CDR3 region: CSVEAGDYEQYF. DNA for the CDR3: TGCAGCGTTGAGGCAGGGGACTACGAGCAGTACTTC.

The chain uses TRBV6-2 or TRBV6-3 and TRBJ2-7; TRBD1 matches 9 bases. The CDR3 spans 15 residues. Germline CDR1 MNHEY, CDR2 SVGEGT. V lost 2 bases to trimming and J lost 2 bases; unmatched junction nucleotides: 4. The CDR3 reads CASSYNGQGPYEQYF. The CDR3 DNA follows: TGTGCCAGCAGTTACAACGGACAGGGGCCCTACGAGCAGTACTTC.

This clone has just one count. The V gene is TRBV5-6, the J gene TRBJ2-3; 7 nucleotides line up with TRBD2. The V gene end was trimmed by 3 bases and the J gene end by 11 bases; junction bases not matched to a gene: 9. The germline V gene has CDR1 SGHDT and CDR2 YYEEEE. The length of the CDR3 is 13 residues. DNA of the CDR3: TGTGCCAGCAGCTATGCAGAAAAGCGGGGGCAGTATTTT. Amino acid sequence: CASSYAEKRGQYF.

This chain joins TRBV19 and TRBJ1-5, with D maybe TRBD1 (5 bases). The CDR3 extends over 14 amino acids. Germline CDR1 reads LNHDA; CDR2 reads SQIVND (reference sequence). V lost 3 bases to trimming and J lost 7 bases, with 13 bases between them. Written as DNA, the CDR3 is TGTGCCAGTAGTATCGAGGGGAGGCGACAGCCCCAGCATTTT. It codes for CASSIEGRRQPQHF.

This clone has a handful of counts. This same CDR3 is encoded by further DNA sequences in the sample. This chain's CDR3 is CASSQVGGQPQHF. Written as DNA, the CDR3 is TGTGCCAGCAGCCAAGTGGGGGGTCAGCCCCAGCATTTT. The J gene is TRBJ1-5, the V gene TRBV3-1 (or the pseudogene TRBV3-2), with D possibly TRBD1 on 5 matching bases. Trimming cost V 1 base and J 6 bases, with 7 bases left between them. Per the germline V gene, CDR1 is LGHDT and CDR2 is YNNKEL (reference sequence). CDR3 length: 13 amino acids.

The chain uses TRBV6-2 or TRBV6-3 and TRBJ2-1; 8 bases are a match to TRBD2. This CDR3 comprises 17 residues. The V and J ends lost 2 bases and 7 bases, in that order; junction bases with no gene match: 13. Germline V CDR1 and CDR2: MNHEY, SVGEGT. DNA of the CDR3: TGTGCCAGCAGTTACACCCTGACTAGCGATTTGGCAAATGAGCAGTTCTTC. Protein sequence: CASSYTLTSDLANEQFF.

The rearrangement uses TRBV5-5 and TRBJ1-5; D uncertain. V shed 0 bases and J shed 3 bases, with 10 bases lying between them. Germline CDR1 reads SGHKS; CDR2 reads YYEKEE (reference sequence). The CDR3 runs to 15 residues. CDR3 loop: CASSLEAGFNQPQHF. CDR3 nucleotides: TGTGCCAGCAGCTTGGAGGCGGGGTTCAATCAGCCCCAGCATTTT.

The chain couples TRBV13 to TRBJ1-1; TRBD1 is a possible D gene (5 bases). This CDR3 has 15 amino acids. Germline V gene sequence: CDR1 PRHDT, CDR2 FYEKMQ (reference sequence). Between the trimmed V and J ends, which lost 4 bases and 1 base, there was a span of 13 bases. The CDR3 nucleotides are TGTGCCAGCAGCTCAGATTACAGGACGAACACTGAAGCTTTCTTT. This translates into CASSSDYRTNTEAFF.

V usage is TRBV4-1 and J usage is TRBJ2-5; perhaps TRBD1 as D (6 bases). CDR1 and CDR2 (germline): MGHRA, YSYEKL. V was cut by 0 bases and J by 2 bases, with 16 bases left in between. The CDR3 is 17 amino acids. This CDR3 is CASSQDPGAGRQETQYF. The CDR3 DNA is TGCGCCAGCAGCCAAGATCCAGGGGCAGGGCGACAAGAGACCCAGTACTTC.

The V call is TRBV12-5, the J call TRBJ2-5, with 9 bases aligning to TRBD2. The trim removed 5 bases at V and 1 base at J, leaving 8 bases unmatched. The CDR3 totals 16 residues. Germline values: CDR1 LGHNT, CDR2 FRNRAP. The CDR3 spells CASGPERGAPQETQYF. CDR3 sequence (DNA): TGTGCTAGTGGTCCTGAGCGGGGGGCTCCCCAAGAGACCCAGTACTTC. Based on the CDR3 plus reference TRBV12-5 and TRBJ2-5, the full variable domain is DARVTQTPRHKVTEMGQEVTMRCQPILGHNTVFWYRQTMMQGLELLAYFRNRAPLDDSGMPKDRFSAEMPDATLATLKIQPSEPRDSAVYFCASGPERGAPQETQYFGPGTRLLVL.

This chain connects TRBV6-5 to TRBJ1-1, with D possibly TRBD1 on 5 matching bases. The V and J ends lost 6 bases and 9 bases respectively, with 11 bases between them. This CDR3 has 11 amino acids. CDR1 is MNHEY and CDR2 is SVGAGI in the germline V gene. The CDR3 loop is CASSHGGKAFF. DNA of the CDR3: TGTGCCAGCAGCCACGGGGGGAAAGCTTTCTTT.